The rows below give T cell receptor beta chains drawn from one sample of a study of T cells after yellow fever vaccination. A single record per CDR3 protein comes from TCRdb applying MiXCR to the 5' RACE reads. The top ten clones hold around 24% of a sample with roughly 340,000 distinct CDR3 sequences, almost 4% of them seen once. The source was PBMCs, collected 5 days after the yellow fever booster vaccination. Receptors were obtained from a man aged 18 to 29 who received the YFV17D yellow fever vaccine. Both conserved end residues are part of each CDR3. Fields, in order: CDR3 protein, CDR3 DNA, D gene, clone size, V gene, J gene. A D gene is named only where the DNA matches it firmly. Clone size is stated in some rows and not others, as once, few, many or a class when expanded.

CDR3aa: CASSLGLTTDTQYF; CDR3nt: TGTGCCAGCAGCTTAGGCCTGACCACAGATACGCAGTATTTT; d_gene: NA; abundance: few; v_gene: TRBV7-3; j_gene: TRBJ2-3
CDR3aa: CASRFTGFFYEQYF; CDR3nt: TGTGCCAGCCGATTTACAGGGTTTTTCTACGAGCAGTACTTC; d_gene: NA; abundance: NA; v_gene: TRBV12-3/TRBV12-4; j_gene: TRBJ2-7
CDR3aa: CASSQSTQSSPLHF; CDR3nt: TGTGCCAGCTCGCAATCTACCCAATCTTCACCCCTCCACTTT; d_gene: NA; abundance: many; v_gene: TRBV18; j_gene: TRBJ1-6
CDR3aa: CASSHGTGGVEQYF; CDR3nt: TGCGCCAGCAGCCACGGGACAGGGGGCGTCGAGCAGTACTTC; d_gene: TRBD1; abundance: NA; v_gene: TRBV5-1; j_gene: TRBJ2-7
CDR3aa: CASSAGPPNTEAFF; CDR3nt: TGTGCCAGCAGCGCGGGACCCCCGAACACTGAAGCTTTCTTT; d_gene: NA; abundance: many; v_gene: TRBV7-2; j_gene: TRBJ1-1
CDR3aa: CASSLSQGQGAKNIQYF; CDR3nt: TGTGCCAGCAGCTTATCCCAAGGACAGGGGGCCAAAAACATTCAGTACTTC; d_gene: TRBD1; abundance: many; v_gene: TRBV7-2; j_gene: TRBJ2-4
CDR3aa: CASSPSDTRYGYTF; CDR3nt: TGCGCCAGCAGCCCCTCAGATACCCGCTATGGCTACACCTTC; d_gene: NA; abundance: many; v_gene: TRBV4-3; j_gene: TRBJ1-2
CDR3aa: CASTPRGRNTEAFF; CDR3nt: TGTGCCAGCACTCCGAGGGGCAGGAACACTGAAGCTTTCTTT; d_gene: NA; abundance: NA; v_gene: TRBV5-4; j_gene: TRBJ1-1
CDR3aa: CSAREGLHTDTQYF; CDR3nt: TGCAGTGCTCGCGAAGGACTGCACACAGATACGCAGTATTTT; d_gene: NA; abundance: many; v_gene: TRBV20-1; j_gene: TRBJ2-3
CDR3aa: CASSLEDRDNEQFF; CDR3nt: TGCGCCAGCAGCTTGGAGGACAGGGACAATGAGCAGTTCTTC; d_gene: TRBD1; abundance: many; v_gene: TRBV5-1; j_gene: TRBJ2-1
CDR3aa: CASSLPQGWMNTEAFF; CDR3nt: TGTGCCAGCAGCCTACCACAGGGATGGATGAACACTGAAGCTTTCTTT; d_gene: NA; abundance: few; v_gene: TRBV5-5; j_gene: TRBJ1-1
CDR3aa: CASSARGGGSEAFF; CDR3nt: TGTGCCAGCAGTGCTCGGGGAGGGGGTAGTGAAGCTTTCTTT; d_gene: NA; abundance: NA; v_gene: TRBV12-3/TRBV12-4; j_gene: TRBJ1-1
CDR3aa: CASSSGQGREQYF; CDR3nt: TGTGCCAGCAGCTCGGGACAGGGAAGAGAGCAGTACTTC; d_gene: TRBD1; abundance: few; v_gene: TRBV9; j_gene: TRBJ2-7
CDR3aa: CASSSPFGDTEAFF; CDR3nt: TGTGCCAGCAGTTCCCCTTTTGGGGACACTGAAGCTTTCTTT; d_gene: NA; abundance: many; v_gene: TRBV6-6; j_gene: TRBJ1-1
CDR3aa: CSASRSLGTDEQYF; CDR3nt: TGCAGTGCTAGCCGATCTCTCGGGACAGACGAGCAGTACTTC; d_gene: TRBD1; abundance: few; v_gene: TRBV20-1; j_gene: TRBJ2-7
CDR3aa: CASSENGYGYTF; CDR3nt: TGTGCCAGCAGTGAGAATGGTTATGGCTACACCTTC; d_gene: NA; abundance: NA; v_gene: TRBV2; j_gene: TRBJ1-2
CDR3aa: CASSEFGAQNTGELFF; CDR3nt: TGTGCCAGCAGTGAATTTGGGGCTCAGAACACCGGGGAGCTGTTTTTT; d_gene: NA; abundance: NA; v_gene: TRBV6-1; j_gene: TRBJ2-2
CDR3aa: CASSSRLRGSYEQYF; CDR3nt: TGTGCCAGCAGCTCCCGCTTGAGGGGCTCCTACGAGCAGTACTTC; d_gene: NA; abundance: many; v_gene: TRBV11-2; j_gene: TRBJ2-7
CDR3aa: CASSLDLGGANTGELFF; CDR3nt: TGTGCCAGCAGCTTGGATTTGGGGGGGGCGAACACCGGGGAGCTGTTTTTT; d_gene: TRBD2; abundance: few; v_gene: TRBV5-4; j_gene: TRBJ2-2
CDR3aa: CASSLGGLAGAGEQYF; CDR3nt: TGCGCCAGCAGCTTGGGAGGACTAGCGGGGGCTGGCGAGCAGTACTTC; d_gene: TRBD2; abundance: many; v_gene: TRBV5-1; j_gene: TRBJ2-7
CDR3aa: CASSPGDTLGGSPLHF; CDR3nt: TGTGCCAGCAGCCCGGGGGACACCCTGGGTGGTTCACCCCTCCACTTT; d_gene: NA; abundance: few; v_gene: TRBV7-2; j_gene: TRBJ1-6
CDR3aa: CASSYRDSGANVLTF; CDR3nt: TGTGCCAGCAGCTACCGGGACTCTGGGGCCAACGTCCTGACTTTC; d_gene: NA; abundance: NA; v_gene: TRBV7-9; j_gene: TRBJ2-6
CDR3aa: CASSSESSRNQPQHF; CDR3nt: TGTGCCAGCAGCTCGGAATCCTCCCGCAATCAGCCCCAGCATTTT; d_gene: NA; abundance: NA; v_gene: TRBV5-6; j_gene: TRBJ1-5
CDR3aa: CASSYHGKDGYTF; CDR3nt: TGTGCCAGCAGTTACCACGGGAAGGATGGCTACACCTTC; d_gene: NA; abundance: NA; v_gene: TRBV6-5; j_gene: TRBJ1-2
CDR3aa: CASSLPGSLNTEAFF; CDR3nt: TGTGCCAGCAGCCTCCCGGGGTCGCTGAACACTGAAGCTTTCTTT; d_gene: NA; abundance: NA; v_gene: TRBV5-6; j_gene: TRBJ1-1
CDR3aa: CASSTRDNNEKLFF; CDR3nt: TGTGCCAGCAGCACCCGGGACAATAATGAAAAACTGTTTTTT; d_gene: NA; abundance: NA; v_gene: TRBV7-2; j_gene: TRBJ1-4
CDR3aa: CASSLVYGMVEGYTF; CDR3nt: TGTGCCAGCAGTTTAGTATACGGGATGGTGGAGGGCTACACCTTC; d_gene: NA; abundance: NA; v_gene: TRBV12-3/TRBV12-4; j_gene: TRBJ1-2
CDR3aa: CASSLDGHSSYEQYF; CDR3nt: TGTGCCAGCAGCTTAGATGGACATAGCTCCTACGAGCAGTACTTC; d_gene: NA; abundance: few; v_gene: TRBV7-2; j_gene: TRBJ2-7
CDR3aa: CSARGGLDQETQYF; CDR3nt: TGCAGTGCTAGAGGGGGACTCGACCAAGAGACCCAGTACTTC; d_gene: NA; abundance: many; v_gene: TRBV20-1; j_gene: TRBJ2-5
CDR3aa: CASSPGGPGTDTQYF; CDR3nt: TGTGCCAGCAGCCCTGGGGGGCCAGGCACAGATACGCAGTATTTT; d_gene: NA; abundance: few; v_gene: TRBV11-3; j_gene: TRBJ2-3
CDR3aa: CASSAVYRNLRENSPLHF; CDR3nt: TGTGCCAGCAGCGCCGTATACCGAAATCTTCGGGAAAATTCACCCCTCCACTTT; d_gene: NA; abundance: many; v_gene: TRBV5-6; j_gene: TRBJ1-6
CDR3aa: CASSFLGTGGNEQFF; CDR3nt: TGCGCCAGCAGCTTTTTGGGGACGGGGGGGAATGAGCAGTTCTTC; d_gene: TRBD2; abundance: many; v_gene: TRBV5-1; j_gene: TRBJ2-1
CDR3aa: CASSLAVGGNTIYF; CDR3nt: TGCGCCAGCAGCTTGGCGGTAGGTGGAAACACCATATATTTT; d_gene: NA; abundance: few; v_gene: TRBV5-1; j_gene: TRBJ1-3
CDR3aa: CASSFETSGGSGETQYF; CDR3nt: TGTGCCAGCAGTTTCGAGACTAGCGGGGGGTCCGGAGAGACCCAGTACTTC; d_gene: TRBD2; abundance: NA; v_gene: TRBV28; j_gene: TRBJ2-5
CDR3aa: CATSRAGQYQETQYF; CDR3nt: TGTGCCACCAGCAGAGCCGGACAGTACCAAGAGACCCAGTACTTC; d_gene: NA; abundance: NA; v_gene: TRBV15; j_gene: TRBJ2-5
CDR3aa: CASRPGPESTGELFF; CDR3nt: TGCGCCAGCAGACCGGGACCGGAGAGCACCGGGGAGCTGTTTTTT; d_gene: NA; abundance: many; v_gene: TRBV5-1; j_gene: TRBJ2-2
CDR3aa: CASSYGLAGSYNEQFF; CDR3nt: TGTGCCAGCAGTTATGGTCTAGCGGGCTCCTACAATGAGCAGTTCTTC; d_gene: TRBD2; abundance: NA; v_gene: TRBV6-2/TRBV6-3; j_gene: TRBJ2-1
CDR3aa: CASSSGGVGTDTQYF; CDR3nt: TGTGCCAGCAGCTCCGGGGGGGTTGGCACAGATACGCAGTATTTT; d_gene: TRBD2; abundance: many; v_gene: TRBV5-6; j_gene: TRBJ2-3
CDR3aa: CASSPSVAAADTQYF; CDR3nt: TGCGCCAGCAGTCCCTCGGTAGCGGCGGCGGATACGCAGTATTTT; d_gene: NA; abundance: few; v_gene: TRBV5-1; j_gene: TRBJ2-3
CDR3aa: CASSPGHANTGELFF; CDR3nt: TGTGCCAGCAGTCCGGGACACGCTAACACCGGGGAGCTGTTTTTT; d_gene: NA; abundance: many; v_gene: TRBV2; j_gene: TRBJ2-2
CDR3aa: CSSKEDMNTEAFF; CDR3nt: TGCAGTTCCAAGGAGGACATGAACACTGAAGCTTTCTTT; d_gene: NA; abundance: many; v_gene: TRBV20-1; j_gene: TRBJ1-1
CDR3aa: CASGGAPFGTDTQYF; CDR3nt: TGTGCCAGCGGGGGGGCTCCCTTCGGCACAGATACGCAGTATTTT; d_gene: NA; abundance: few; v_gene: TRBV7-2; j_gene: TRBJ2-3
CDR3aa: CAISESMVRSYNEQFF; CDR3nt: TGTGCCATCAGTGAGTCTATGGTTAGGTCCTACAATGAGCAGTTCTTC; d_gene: NA; abundance: few; v_gene: TRBV10-3; j_gene: TRBJ2-1
CDR3aa: CASSDGRGQETQYF; CDR3nt: TGTGCCAGCAGTGATGGACGGGGCCAAGAGACCCAGTACTTC; d_gene: NA; abundance: NA; v_gene: TRBV12-3/TRBV12-4; j_gene: TRBJ2-5
CDR3aa: CASSLLAGITDTQYF; CDR3nt: TGCGCCAGCAGCCTACTAGCGGGGATCACAGATACGCAGTATTTT; d_gene: TRBD2; abundance: many; v_gene: TRBV5-1; j_gene: TRBJ2-3
CDR3aa: CASSHDRDEQYF; CDR3nt: TGCGCCAGCAGCCATGACAGGGACGAGCAGTACTTC; d_gene: TRBD1; abundance: few; v_gene: TRBV4-1; j_gene: TRBJ2-7
CDR3aa: CASSRTGIPRGGEQYF; CDR3nt: TGTGCCAGCAGCCGAACAGGGATCCCCCGGGGAGGCGAGCAGTACTTC; d_gene: NA; abundance: many; v_gene: TRBV6-6; j_gene: TRBJ2-7
CDR3aa: CASSLGTLLAGGSLETQYF; CDR3nt: TGTGCCAGCAGCTTAGGGACCCTACTAGCGGGGGGGTCTTTGGAGACCCAGTACTTC; d_gene: TRBD2; abundance: many; v_gene: TRBV7-9; j_gene: TRBJ2-5